This is a list of T cell receptor beta chains from one sample in a study of blood T cell repertoires in COVID-19. Data came from immunoSEQ multiplex PCR; TCRdb stores just in-frame clones and leaves some out. This table holds some 200,000 clones, roughly four fifths found once. The source material was PBMCs or T cells enriched from blood (not recorded which). Every receptor here comes from a man in his forties who had recovered from COVID-19. Both conserved end residues are part of each CDR3. The order of the fields is V gene, J gene, clone size, D gene, CDR3 DNA, CDR3 protein. D genes are given only for firm matches. Size tells how often a clone was seen (once, few, many) or the class of an expanded clone, and some rows leave it out.

v_gene: TRBV2
j_gene: TRBJ1-4
abundance: -
d_gene: -
CDR3nt: TGTGCCAGCAGTGGCGCGAGCTCCAATGAAAAACTGTTTTTT
CDR3aa: CASSGASSNEKLFF

v_gene: TRBV6-1
j_gene: TRBJ1-1
abundance: -
d_gene: -
CDR3nt: TGTGCCAGCAGTGAAGGGCGGGACACTGAAGCTTTCTTT
CDR3aa: CASSEGRDTEAFF

v_gene: TRBV19
j_gene: TRBJ1-3
abundance: -
d_gene: TRBD1
CDR3nt: TGTGCCAGTACCTCCGGACAGGGGAGGAACACCATATATTTT
CDR3aa: CASTSGQGRNTIYF

v_gene: TRBV7-9
j_gene: TRBJ2-3
abundance: -
d_gene: TRBD2
CDR3nt: TGTGCCAGCAGCCCTTTGGCGGGAGGGCCAACAGATACGCAGTATTTT
CDR3aa: CASSPLAGGPTDTQYF

v_gene: TRBV7-2
j_gene: TRBJ2-1
abundance: -
d_gene: -
CDR3nt: TGTGCCAGCAGCTTAAACTCTAACCCCTCCTACAATGAGCAGTTCTTC
CDR3aa: CASSLNSNPSYNEQFF

v_gene: TRBV9
j_gene: TRBJ2-7
abundance: few
d_gene: -
CDR3nt: TGTGCCAGCAGCGTAGCTCTGGACAGTGGCGAGCAGTACTTC
CDR3aa: CASSVALDSGEQYF

v_gene: TRBV7-9
j_gene: TRBJ1-1
abundance: -
d_gene: -
CDR3nt: TGTGCCAGCAGCTCGCAGGGTGACGGACTAACTGAAGCTTTCTTT
CDR3aa: CASSSQGDGLTEAFF

v_gene: TRBV4-1
j_gene: TRBJ2-3
abundance: -
d_gene: -
CDR3nt: TGCGCCAGCAGCCAAGCGAGCACAGATACGCAGTATTTT
CDR3aa: CASSQASTDTQYF

v_gene: TRBV2
j_gene: TRBJ2-1
abundance: few
d_gene: TRBD1
CDR3nt: TGTGCCAGCAGTGAGTCTAACAGGGGGACCCTAGGACGGTTCTTC
CDR3aa: CASSESNRGTLGRFF

v_gene: TRBV7-2
j_gene: TRBJ2-3
abundance: -
d_gene: TRBD2
CDR3nt: TGTGCCAGCAGACTAGCGCGTGGCACAGATACGCAGTATTTT
CDR3aa: CASRLARGTDTQYF

v_gene: TRBV30
j_gene: TRBJ1-4
abundance: once
d_gene: -
CDR3nt: TGTGCCTGGAGTGGGGGCAGGGCTTATGAAAAACTGTTTTTT
CDR3aa: CAWSGGRAYEKLFF

v_gene: TRBV9
j_gene: TRBJ2-3
abundance: -
d_gene: -
CDR3nt: TGTGCCAGCAGCAACAGGGTGACGGATACGCAGTATTTT
CDR3aa: CASSNRVTDTQYF

v_gene: TRBV2
j_gene: TRBJ1-5
abundance: -
d_gene: -
CDR3nt: TGTGCCAGCAGAGGACAGTACAATCAGCCCCAGCATTTT
CDR3aa: CASRGQYNQPQHF

v_gene: TRBV7-3
j_gene: TRBJ2-1
abundance: -
d_gene: TRBD2
CDR3nt: TGTGCCAGCAGCACCAGAGCGGGACCCTCCTACAATGAGCAGTTCTTC
CDR3aa: CASSTRAGPSYNEQFF

v_gene: TRBV9
j_gene: TRBJ2-3
abundance: -
d_gene: -
CDR3nt: TGTGCCAGCAGCCCCCCCGAGCGGTACACAGATACGCAGTATTTT
CDR3aa: CASSPPERYTDTQYF

v_gene: TRBV4-3
j_gene: TRBJ2-3
abundance: -
d_gene: TRBD2
CDR3nt: TGCGCCAGCAGTTCAGCGGGAGTAGTAGATACGCAGTATTTT
CDR3aa: CASSSAGVVDTQYF

v_gene: TRBV7-5
j_gene: TRBJ2-1
abundance: few
d_gene: -
CDR3nt: TGTGCCAGAAGCTTAGGTTGTAGCGGGAGCTCCTACAATGAGCAGTTCTTC
CDR3aa: CARSLGCSGSSYNEQFF

v_gene: TRBV30
j_gene: TRBJ2-1
abundance: -
d_gene: -
CDR3nt: TGTGCCTGGAGTGCGGAGGGCTTATTGGATGAGCAGTTCTTC
CDR3aa: CAWSAEGLLDEQFF

v_gene: TRBV5-6
j_gene: TRBJ1-1
abundance: -
d_gene: -
CDR3nt: TGTGCCAGCTCCCGAGCAGGGGTCGCTGAAGCTTTCTTT
CDR3aa: CASSRAGVAEAFF

v_gene: TRBV9
j_gene: TRBJ1-1
abundance: -
d_gene: TRBD1
CDR3nt: TGTGCCAGCCGTAGACAGGGGGCCACTGAAGCTTTCTTT
CDR3aa: CASRRQGATEAFF

v_gene: TRBV30
j_gene: TRBJ1-3
abundance: -
d_gene: TRBD1
CDR3nt: TGTGCCTGGAGTACAGGGACAGTCGGAAACACCATATATTTT
CDR3aa: CAWSTGTVGNTIYF

v_gene: TRBV28
j_gene: TRBJ2-1
abundance: -
d_gene: TRBD2
CDR3nt: TGTGCCAGCAGTTCACGCCCGGGGGTAGCGGGCCTAGGGGAGCAGTTCTTC
CDR3aa: CASSSRPGVAGLGEQFF

v_gene: TRBV5-5
j_gene: TRBJ2-5
abundance: -
d_gene: TRBD2
CDR3nt: TGTGCCAGCACCTTAGGGACTAGCGGTCAAGAGACCCAGTACTTC
CDR3aa: CASTLGTSGQETQYF

v_gene: TRBV5-5
j_gene: TRBJ2-1
abundance: -
d_gene: -
CDR3nt: TGTGCCAGCAGCTCACAGGTAGAGCAGTTCTTC
CDR3aa: CASSSQVEQFF

v_gene: TRBV5-3
j_gene: TRBJ2-3
abundance: -
d_gene: -
CDR3nt: TGTGCCAGAAGCCCACTCACAGGGAGCGGTTCCCCCACAGATACGCAGTATTTT
CDR3aa: CARSPLTGSGSPTDTQYF

v_gene: TRBV7-2
j_gene: TRBJ2-3
abundance: many
d_gene: TRBD2
CDR3nt: TGTGCCAGCAGCTTAAGTTCGGTTAGCGGGGCTAGCACAGATACGCAGTATTTT
CDR3aa: CASSLSSVSGASTDTQYF

v_gene: TRBV5-6
j_gene: TRBJ1-1
abundance: few
d_gene: TRBD1
CDR3nt: TGTGCCAGCAGCGTGACAGGGAGTCGGACTGAAGCTTTCTTT
CDR3aa: CASSVTGSRTEAFF

v_gene: TRBV18
j_gene: TRBJ1-4
abundance: -
d_gene: TRBD1
CDR3nt: TGTGCCAGCTCACCCGCCGGGACAGTCCGTAATGAAAAACTGTTTTTT
CDR3aa: CASSPAGTVRNEKLFF

v_gene: TRBV4-3
j_gene: TRBJ1-3
abundance: -
d_gene: -
CDR3nt: TGCGCCAGCAGCCCCGGGGTTTATGGAAACACCATATATTTT
CDR3aa: CASSPGVYGNTIYF

v_gene: TRBV5-1
j_gene: TRBJ2-5
abundance: once
d_gene: -
CDR3nt: TGCGCCAGCAGCTTGGCCGGACCCGGCGGGGAGACCCAGTACTTC
CDR3aa: CASSLAGPGGETQYF

v_gene: TRBV7-2
j_gene: TRBJ1-5
abundance: -
d_gene: TRBD1
CDR3nt: TGTGCCAGCAGCCTCAATGCGGGACAGATTCAGCCCCAGCATTTT
CDR3aa: CASSLNAGQIQPQHF

v_gene: TRBV7-2
j_gene: TRBJ1-3
abundance: once
d_gene: -
CDR3nt: TGTGCCAGCAGCCCCTACAGGGCCACGGGAAACACCATATATTTT
CDR3aa: CASSPYRATGNTIYF

v_gene: TRBV7-9
j_gene: TRBJ2-7
abundance: -
d_gene: TRBD2
CDR3nt: TGTGCCAGCAGCTCAGGGTTAGGACTAGCGGGCAACTCCTACGAGCAGTACTTC
CDR3aa: CASSSGLGLAGNSYEQYF

v_gene: TRBV5-1
j_gene: TRBJ2-7
abundance: -
d_gene: TRBD2
CDR3nt: TGCGCCAGCAGCTTGGATAGCGCTAGCGGTTACGAGCAGTACTTC
CDR3aa: CASSLDSASGYEQYF

v_gene: TRBV6-1
j_gene: TRBJ1-2
abundance: once
d_gene: -
CDR3nt: TGTGCCAGCAGTGAAGTGTCAGACAGCGGCTACACCTTC
CDR3aa: CASSEVSDSGYTF

v_gene: TRBV30
j_gene: TRBJ1-2
abundance: few
d_gene: -
CDR3nt: TGTGCCTGGAGTGTAAAACGAGGCAAACCTGGCTATGGCTACACCTTC
CDR3aa: CAWSVKRGKPGYGYTF

v_gene: TRBV28
j_gene: TRBJ2-5
abundance: -
d_gene: TRBD2
CDR3nt: TGTGCCAGCAGTTTCCAGGGAGGGGAGACCCAGTACTTC
CDR3aa: CASSFQGGETQYF

v_gene: TRBV5-4
j_gene: TRBJ1-3
abundance: -
d_gene: -
CDR3nt: TGTGCCAGCAGCTTGGACCAGGGATCTGGAAACACCATATATTTT
CDR3aa: CASSLDQGSGNTIYF

v_gene: TRBV5-3
j_gene: TRBJ1-5
abundance: -
d_gene: TRBD1
CDR3nt: TGTGCCAGAAGAAAGGTCCGGGACAGGGATCAGCCCCAGCATTTT
CDR3aa: CARRKVRDRDQPQHF

v_gene: TRBV29-1
j_gene: TRBJ2-7
abundance: -
d_gene: TRBD1
CDR3nt: TGCAGCGTTAGCGGACAGGGTAGGTTAGACGAGCAGTACTTC
CDR3aa: CSVSGQGRLDEQYF

v_gene: TRBV18
j_gene: TRBJ2-3
abundance: -
d_gene: -
CDR3nt: TGTGCCAGCTCACCCGGGGGTGGCACAGATACGCAGTATTTT
CDR3aa: CASSPGGGTDTQYF

v_gene: TRBV5-1
j_gene: TRBJ2-3
abundance: -
d_gene: -
CDR3nt: TGCGCCAGCAGCTTGGCTGAGGATACGCAGTATTTT
CDR3aa: CASSLAEDTQYF

v_gene: TRBV19
j_gene: TRBJ2-7
abundance: -
d_gene: -
CDR3nt: TGTGCCAGTAGCAGAGGAGCGGACGGCCGCAACGAGCAGTACTTC
CDR3aa: CASSRGADGRNEQYF

v_gene: TRBV11-2
j_gene: TRBJ2-1
abundance: -
d_gene: -
CDR3nt: TGTGCCAGCAGCTTAGGGGGGGGCGCGCGGCAGTTCTTC
CDR3aa: CASSLGGGARQFF

v_gene: TRBV7-3
j_gene: TRBJ2-1
abundance: once
d_gene: -
CDR3nt: TGTGCCAGCAGCTCCTATTTCGGGAGCGACAATGAGCAGTTCTTC
CDR3aa: CASSSYFGSDNEQFF

v_gene: TRBV27
j_gene: TRBJ2-7
abundance: -
d_gene: -
CDR3nt: TGTGCCAGCAGATCCACGGAGTCGAGGCAGTACTTC
CDR3aa: CASRSTESRQYF

v_gene: TRBV28
j_gene: TRBJ1-4
abundance: -
d_gene: -
CDR3nt: TGTGCCAGCAGTTTATCAGGGAGGGGTGAAAAACTGTTTTTT
CDR3aa: CASSLSGRGEKLFF

v_gene: TRBV27
j_gene: TRBJ1-4
abundance: -
d_gene: -
CDR3nt: TGTGCCAGCAGTCGACGGGAGGGGGAAAAACTGTTTTTT
CDR3aa: CASSRREGEKLFF

v_gene: TRBV10-2
j_gene: TRBJ2-1
abundance: -
d_gene: -
CDR3nt: TGCGCCAGCAGTCCCTGGGAGCGTCGGTCCTACAATGAGCAGTTCTTC
CDR3aa: CASSPWERRSYNEQFF

v_gene: TRBV5-5
j_gene: TRBJ1-2
abundance: -
d_gene: TRBD1
CDR3nt: TGTGCCAGCAGCGTTGACAGGGTAGGAGAGGGCTACACCTTC
CDR3aa: CASSVDRVGEGYTF

v_gene: TRBV11-3
j_gene: TRBJ2-1
abundance: -
d_gene: -
CDR3nt: TGTGCCAGCAGCGCGCCGGGGGATGAGCAGTTCTTC
CDR3aa: CASSAPGDEQFF

v_gene: TRBV5-1
j_gene: TRBJ1-2
abundance: once
d_gene: -
CDR3nt: TGCGCCAGCAGCTTGTCCCGGACTTCAAACTATGGCTACACCTTC
CDR3aa: CASSLSRTSNYGYTF

v_gene: TRBV10-3
j_gene: TRBJ2-5
abundance: -
d_gene: TRBD2
CDR3nt: TGTGCCACCACCCCATCCGCGGGAGAGAAAGAGACCCAGTACTTC
CDR3aa: CATTPSAGEKETQYF

v_gene: TRBV10-3
j_gene: TRBJ1-2
abundance: -
d_gene: -
CDR3nt: TGTGCCATCAACCATGAGAACTATGGCTACACCTTC
CDR3aa: CAINHENYGYTF

v_gene: TRBV11-2
j_gene: TRBJ2-1
abundance: -
d_gene: TRBD2
CDR3nt: TGTGCCAGCAGCCCGGGGACTAGCGGGAGCTACGTGGGTCTGTTCTTC
CDR3aa: CASSPGTSGSYVGLFF

v_gene: TRBV27
j_gene: TRBJ1-1
abundance: -
d_gene: -
CDR3nt: TGTGCCAGCAGCCAGGGTTCCACTGAAGCTTTCTTT
CDR3aa: CASSQGSTEAFF